This T cell receptor beta chain was identified in a study of T-cell memory formation after mild COVID-19. Note on this clonotype: What it binds is unknown.

Points from the study as a whole: Detection of some responders pre-infection suggested pre-existing cross-reactive memory T cells participated.

The germline V gene has CDR1 LGHNT and CDR2 FRNRAP. This CDR3 has 15 amino acids. Trimming cost V 5 bases and J 1 base; bases outside gene matches: 6. TCRdb reprocessed the 5' RACE reads via MiXCR and lists one record per CDR3 protein. The repertoire holds under 550,000 distinct CDR3 sequences, with roughly 18% as singletons. The sequence came from a man aged 18 to 30 who had mild COVID-19 (a few samples of this study predate the infection). Cell type and time point are not known. Sequenced material: PBMCs or a T cell subset sorted from them (not recorded which). The rearrangement uses TRBV12-5 and TRBJ2-3; 7 bases align to TRBD1. The CDR3 region is CASGPNRGGTDTQYF. The CDR3 DNA follows: TGTGCTAGTGGTCCTAACAGGGGAGGCACAGATACGCAGTATTTT.